The 29 T cell receptor beta chains below come from one sample, sequenced in a study of T-cell memory formation after mild COVID-19. TCRdb re-called the 5' RACE reads through MiXCR, storing one row per CDR3 protein. The top ten hold roughly a fifth of the sample, which has roughly 370,000 distinct CDR3 sequences, more than 15% seen once. The sequenced sample consisted of PBMCs or a T cell subset sorted from them (not recorded which). Every receptor here comes from a man aged 18 to 30 who had mild COVID-19 (a few samples of this study predate the infection). Cell type and time point are not known.

This clonotype showed up just a few times. An end of the junction differs from the germline gene, which may be a read error. V is TRBV7-7 and J is TRBJ2-5; D is unclear. Germline V gene lookup returns CDR1 SSHAT and CDR2 FNYEAQ (reference sequence). The CDR3 covers 13 residues. The CDR3: CASSLQSLGTQYF. CDR3 DNA: TGTGCTAGCAGCTTACAGAGCCTGGGGACCCAGTACTTC.

This sequence joins TRBV2 and TRBJ2-2, with a possible D match to TRBD1 (5 bases). The CDR3 extends over 16 amino acids. CDR1 and CDR2 from the germline V gene are SNHLY and FYNNEI. V lost 6 bases, J lost 1 base, and 15 bases lay in between. CDR3 in amino acids: CASRARAQGNTGELFF. The CDR3 coding sequence is TGTGCCAGCAGGGCCCGGGCCCAGGGGAACACCGGGGAGCTGTTTTTT. Based on the CDR3 plus reference TRBV2 and TRBJ2-2, the full variable domain is EPEVTQTPSHQVTQMGQEVILRCVPISNHLYFYWYRQILGQKVEFLVSFYNNEISEKSEIFDDQFSVERPDGSNFTLKIRSTKLEDSAMYFCASRARAQGNTGELFFGEGSRLTVL.

The CDR3, as DNA: TGTGCCAGCAGCTTGGAGGGAGAGAGTGGCTACACCTTC. Translated: CASSLEGESGYTF. The V call is TRBV7-9, the J call TRBJ1-2; no firm D call. The CDR3 runs 13 residues. V shed 3 bases and J shed 7 bases, with 12 bases lying between them. Germline CDR1 and CDR2: SEHNR and FQNEAQ (reference sequence).

This clonotype has a handful of counts. The rearrangement uses TRBV5-1 and TRBJ1-6; D unclear. The CDR3 loop spans 13 amino acids. Per the germline V gene, CDR1 is SGHRS and CDR2 is YFSETQ. Between the trimmed V and J ends, which lost 1 base and 8 bases, there was a span of 7 bases. Written as DNA, the CDR3 is TGCGCCAGCAGCTTGAAGGCAGATTCACCCCTCCACTTT. Encoded protein: CASSLKADSPLHF.

The chain employs TRBV7-2 and TRBJ1-6, with D unclear. V dropped 5 bases and J dropped 10 bases, with 18 bases sitting between them. Germline CDR1 reads SGHTA; CDR2 reads FQGNSA. The CDR3 runs to 15 residues. CDR3 residues: CASSRLQLRSSPLHF. The CDR3 coding sequence is TGTGCCAGCAGCCGCCTACAGCTTCGGAGCTCACCCCTCCACTTT.

This clonotype has just a few counts. This chain links TRBV6-5 with TRBJ2-7; D may be TRBD1 or TRBD2 (6 bases each). Germline V gene sequence: CDR1 MNHEY, CDR2 SVGAGI. The CDR3 has 16 amino acids. Trimming pared 6 bases from V and 3 bases from J, leaving 21 bases between. CDR3 sequence (DNA): TGTGCCAGCAGGCGATTCGGGGGCCAAGGAAACTACGAGCAGTACTTC. This encodes CASRRFGGQGNYEQYF.

This clonotype has just a few counts. V usage is TRBV7-2 and J usage is TRBJ1-5; TRBD1 agrees at 8 bases. V dropped 5 bases and J dropped 3; count of bases not matched to a gene: 6. Germline CDR1 SGHTA, CDR2 FQGNSA. This CDR3 has 15 residues. The CDR3 region has the DNA TGTGCCAGCAGCCGCGGACAGGGCATCAATCAGCCCCAGCATTTT. This encodes CASSRGQGINQPQHF.

This clonotype was seen a few times. The chain employs TRBV3-1 and TRBJ2-3, with D possibly matching TRBD2 (7 bases). CDR1 and CDR2 from the germline V gene are LGHDT and YNNKEL (reference sequence). V lost 2 bases to trimming and J lost 1 base, with 16 bases between them. There are 17 residues in the CDR3. The DNA for the CDR3 is TGTGCCAGCAGCCAAAAAGTGGGGGGGCGAGGCACAGATACGCAGTATTTT. It yields the protein CASSQKVGGRGTDTQYF.

This clonotype was seen a few times. This chain joins TRBV4-1 and TRBJ1-1; D ambiguous. V shed 4 bases and J shed 1 base, with 10 bases lying between them. The CDR3 covers 14 residues. The germline CDR1 and CDR2 sequences are MGHRA and YSYEKL. In nucleotides, the CDR3 is TGCGCCAGCAGCCGAAATACAGCGAACACTGAAGCTTTCTTT. It specifies CASSRNTANTEAFF.

This clonotype has a count of ten or more. J is TRBJ2-3 and V is TRBV10-3; TRBD2 matches 10 bases. The CDR3 has 14 residues. The V segment lost 5 bases and the J segment 4 bases; nucleotides outside the gene matches: 3. The V gene's germline CDR1 is ENHRY and CDR2 SYGVKD. The CDR3 DNA is TGTGCCATCAGTCCTACTAGCGGGGCAGATACGCAGTATTTT. It encodes CAISPTSGADTQYF.

This clonotype was counted ten times or more. The gene calls are TRBV11-3 and TRBJ1-1; D not resolved. Trimming stripped 7 bases from V and 8 bases from J, with 14 bases between. The CDR3 extends over 12 amino acids. CDR1 and CDR2 from the germline V gene are SGHNT and YENEEA. The CDR3 region is CASKSPGTEAFF. CDR3 nucleotides: TGTGCCAGCAAATCCCCGGGCACAGAAGCTTTCTTT. The whole variable domain, filled in from reference TRBV11-3 and TRBJ1-1, reads EAGVVQSPRYKIIEKKQPVAFWCNPISGHNTLYWYLQNLGQGPELLIRYENEEAVDDSQLPKDRFSAERLKGVDSTLKIQPAELGDSAVYLCASKSPGTEAFFGQGTRLTVV.

The sample holds a few counts of this clonotype. The V gene is TRBV7-9, the J gene TRBJ1-2, with D possibly matching TRBD1 (5 bases). CDR1 SEHNR and CDR2 FQNEAQ come from the germline V gene (reference sequence). Trimming removed 3 bases at V and 0 bases at J, with 11 bases between. There are 15 residues in the CDR3. In nucleotides, the CDR3 is TGTGCCAGCAGCTTCCGGGGGACCACTAACTATGGCTACACCTTC. Its protein is CASSFRGTTNYGYTF.

The chain carries TRBV27 and TRBJ1-1; 9 bases match TRBD1. The germline V gene encodes CDR1 MNHEY and CDR2 SMNVEV (reference sequence). V trimming: 3 bases; J trimming: 5 bases; junction bases outside the gene matches: 7. The CDR3 consists of 15 residues. The CDR3 DNA follows: TGTGCCAGCAGTTTCGGGGGACAGGGATGGACTGAAGCTTTCTTT. Translating it yields CASSFGGQGWTEAFF.

This sequence joins TRBV6-1 and TRBJ1-6; no clear D gene. The CDR3 has 12 residues. Trimming stripped 2 bases from V and 14 bases from J, with 10 bases between. Germline CDR1 reads MNHNS; CDR2 reads SASEGT. The CDR3, as DNA: TGTGCCAGCAGTGAACGAGTGTCAACCCTCCACTTT. Protein: CASSERVSTLHF.

This clonotype occurred a few times. V and J are TRBV7-8 and TRBJ2-3, with D possibly matching TRBD2 (7 bases). Germline values: CDR1 SGHVS, CDR2 FQNEAQ. The CDR3 runs to 17 residues. Trimming took off 1 base at V and 2 bases at J, with 16 bases between the two ends. The DNA of the CDR3 is TGTGCCAGCAGCTTAGAGGTCCACGGGGGGCTCACAGATACGCAGTATTTT. Translating it yields CASSLEVHGGLTDTQYF.

The chain is built from TRBV4-2 and TRBJ2-1, with a weak D call TRBD2 (5 bases). This CDR3 has 15 residues. The V and J ends lost 0 bases and 7 bases respectively, with 13 bases between them. CDR1 and CDR2 (germline): LGHNA, YNFKEQ. CDR3 bases: TGTGCCAGCAGCCAAGAAGCGGTTTTGATGAATGAGCAGTTCTTC. It encodes CASSQEAVLMNEQFF.

This clonotype was recorded a few times. The CDR3 sequence is CSAIGRNSGNTIYF. The CDR3 DNA is TGCAGTGCTATCGGCCGAAACTCTGGAAACACCATATATTTT. The J gene is TRBJ1-3, the V gene TRBV20-1; D is unclear. V was cut by 4 bases and J by 0 bases, with 10 bases left in between. CDR1 is DFQATT and CDR2 is SNEGSKA in the germline V gene (reference sequence). The CDR3 extends over 14 amino acids.

Only a few counts were recorded for this clonotype. The chain has TRBV19 and TRBJ2-7; tentatively, D is TRBD1 (6 bases). In germline, CDR1 is LNHDA, CDR2 SQIVND (reference sequence). The CDR3 loop spans 15 amino acids. V lost 4 bases to trimming and J lost 0 bases, with 13 bases between them. The DNA for the CDR3 is TGTGCCAGTAGTACCCGGACAGCACACTCCTACGAGCAGTACTTC. Residues: CASSTRTAHSYEQYF.

The rearrangement links TRBV27 to TRBJ2-5; D gene uncertain. Germline loops: CDR1 MNHEY, CDR2 SMNVEV (reference sequence). V gave up 1 base and J gave up 1 base, with 4 bases separating them. This CDR3 contains 13 residues. For the CDR3, the DNA is TGTGCCAGCAGTTTATGGGGCCAAGAGACCCAGTACTTC. Residues: CASSLWGQETQYF.

The V and J genes are TRBV11-2 and TRBJ2-5; D not certain. V shed 0 bases and J shed 5 bases, with 10 bases lying between them. Germline CDR1 SGHAT, CDR2 FQNNGV. This CDR3 spans 14 amino acids. CDR3 DNA: TGTGCCAGCAGCTTAGAACCCCGACGGGAGACCCAGTACTTC. The encoded protein is CASSLEPRRETQYF.

In its sample, this clonotype was seen a few times. The J gene is TRBJ2-3, the V gene TRBV27; 8 bases map to TRBD1. From germline, CDR1 is MNHEY and CDR2 SMNVEV (reference sequence). This CDR3 is 13 amino acids long. Trimming at V came to 3 bases and at J to 4 bases, leaving 0 bases not matched to a gene. The CDR3 is CASSLTGADTQYF. The CDR3 nucleotides read TGTGCCAGCAGTTTGACAGGGGCAGATACGCAGTATTTT.

This chain uses TRBV30 with TRBJ1-3; 7 bases match TRBD1. The junction had 4 bases not matched to a gene; V was cut back by 5 bases and J by 3 bases. Per the germline V gene, CDR1 is GTSNPN and CDR2 is SVGIG (reference sequence). The CDR3 extends over 13 amino acids. Here the CDR3 reads CAWGTDFGNTIYF. CDR3 sequence (DNA): TGTGCCTGGGGGACAGACTTTGGAAACACCATATATTTT.

This clonotype was counted only a few times. J is TRBJ2-3 and V is TRBV7-3; no clear D. From germline, CDR1 is SGHTA and CDR2 FQGTGA. The CDR3 sequence is 14 residues long. Trimming took off 2 bases at V and 6 bases at J, with 12 bases between the two ends. The CDR3 bases are TGTGCCAGCAGCTTACAGACTTTTTCGGATACGCAGTATTTT. It yields the protein CASSLQTFSDTQYF.

This clonotype has just a few counts. V gene TRBV7-2 combines with J gene TRBJ2-5; 12 bases agree with TRBD2. The CDR3 is made up of 14 amino acids. Germline V gives CDR1 SGHTA, CDR2 FQGNSA. J lost 3 bases, V lost 6 bases, and 2 bases had no gene match. CDR3 region: CASSGLAGKETQYF. The CDR3 nucleotides read TGTGCCAGCAGTGGACTAGCGGGGAAAGAGACCCAGTACTTC.

The V call is TRBV3-1, the J call TRBJ2-7, with TRBD2 as a possible D gene (5 bases). The V gene's germline CDR1 is LGHDT and CDR2 YNNKEL (reference sequence). Trimming pared 4 bases from V and 6 bases from J, leaving 16 bases between. This CDR3 has 14 residues. This chain's CDR3 is CASSLVSGRGEQYF. The DNA for the CDR3 is TGTGCCAGCAGCCTCGTATCTGGGAGAGGCGAGCAGTACTTC.

This chain's CDR3 is CATRGGGGQETQYF. DNA of the CDR3: TGTGCCACCAGGGGGGGCGGGGGACAAGAGACCCAGTACTTC. The gene calls are TRBV24-1 and TRBJ2-5; D may be TRBD2 (7 bases). With 7 bases removed from V and 2 bases from J, the gap between germline ends came to 13 bases. Germline CDR1 and CDR2: KGHDR and SFDVKD. This CDR3 has 14 residues.

DNA of the CDR3: TGCGCCAGCAGCCCTGCGCGAGAGACCCAGTACTTC. Translation: CASSPARETQYF. The J gene is TRBJ2-5, the V gene TRBV5-1; D is unresolved. The V and J ends lost 4 bases and 4 bases respectively, with 8 bases between them. The length of the CDR3 is 12 residues. Germline CDR1 SGHRS, CDR2 YFSETQ.

V usage is TRBV6-5 and J usage is TRBJ2-7; 9 bases line up with TRBD1. CDR1 and CDR2 (germline): MNHEY, SVGAGI. Trimming cost V 4 bases and J 3 bases; bases outside gene matches: 10. The CDR3 length is 16 residues. The CDR3 nucleotides are TGTGCCAGCAGTTTCACAGGGGGCCTGGCCGTCTACGAGCAGTACTTC. This encodes CASSFTGGLAVYEQYF.

This chain connects TRBV20-1 to TRBJ2-7; 7 nucleotides align to TRBD2. The V segment lost 5 bases and the J segment 6 bases; nucleotides outside the gene matches: 16. The CDR3 sequence is 15 residues long. Per germline, CDR1 DFQATT and CDR2 SNEGSKA (reference sequence). The CDR3 here is CSADRPSGTVVEQYF. The CDR3 nucleotides are TGCAGTGCTGACCGGCCCAGCGGGACGGTCGTCGAGCAGTACTTC.